This T cell receptor beta chain was documented in a study of response to subunit inactivated influenza vaccine (dated by TCRdb to 2016 to 2019). For context, the study as a whole: To follow how T cells responded to a trivalent subunit inactivated influenza vaccine, the researchers relied on deep quantitative profiling of the T cell receptor repertoire.

The CDR3 goes from the cysteine to the phenylalanine over 15 residues. Of the read, only the CDR3 DNA is kept; its 45 bases are in frame from base 1. Trimming removed 3 bases from V and 2 bases from J; the gene matches leave 6 bases unexplained. The germline V gene sets CDR1 to KGHSH and CDR2 to LQKENI. Library prep was done by RT-PCR. The run used an Illumina HiSeq 2500. The raw public data were reprocessed by TCRdb itself: fastp quality trimming at Q25, MiXCR clonotype calling, in-frame beta chains only. Identical CDR3 proteins give one entry, which carries the most common genes and DNA. The sample profile shows about 190,000 distinct CDR3 sequences; around an eighth of them were found once. The ten largest account for approximately 27% of the sample. Results and caveats for the whole study, not just this receptor: It was suggested by the authors that each seasonal influenza vaccination may recruit only a limited number of new T cells.

On this clonotype: Its antigen is still unknown. The sample holds no much larger clone one base away, and base qualities are not on file.

The origin of this receptor is a man aged 50 to 59 who received an inactivated influenza vaccine. Donor details come from another sample of the same person, matched by shared clones. Here the sequenced sample was CD8+ T cells sorted from PBMCs, taken around 5 days after vaccination. The V and J genes are TRBV18 and TRBJ2-5; 7 bases in the junction line up with TRBD2. The CDR3 sequence is CASSPSGYRQETQYF. The nucleotide sequence reads TGTGCCAGCTCACCTAGCGGGTACCGTCAAGAGACCCAGTACTTC.